This T cell receptor beta chain was sequenced during a study of OX40 agonist ivuxolimab in advanced cancers. About the study: Patients were treated with ivuxolimab, an agonistic anti-OX40 (CD134) antibody. Study results and caveats: With doses of 0.1 to 3.0 mg/kg, CD4+ and CD8+ blood T cells had undergone clonal expansion by week 6.

The CDR3 is 16 residues long. CDR1 and CDR2 from the germline V gene are MDHEN and SYDVKM. Trimming pared 7 bases from V and 5 bases from J, leaving 23 bases between. A word on this clone: Its target is unknown.

TCRdb's copy holds only in-frame clones and misses some; the assay was immunoSEQ multiplex PCR. The data contain approximately 84,000 clones, around 90% of them seen just once; the ten biggest clones take up 0.4% to 0.55%. Source: CD4+ or CD8+ T cells sorted from blood, taken in a trial of the OX40 agonist ivuxolimab. The chain is built from TRBV28 and TRBJ2-5, with a possible D match to TRBD2 (7 bases). The TCR comes from an adult with an advanced solid tumor such as melanoma, head and neck, liver or kidney cancer. The CDR3 spells CASTPVRWGGRETQYF. The CDR3 nucleotides are TGTGCCAGCACCCCGGTTCGGTGGGGGGGCAGGGAGACCCAGTACTTC.